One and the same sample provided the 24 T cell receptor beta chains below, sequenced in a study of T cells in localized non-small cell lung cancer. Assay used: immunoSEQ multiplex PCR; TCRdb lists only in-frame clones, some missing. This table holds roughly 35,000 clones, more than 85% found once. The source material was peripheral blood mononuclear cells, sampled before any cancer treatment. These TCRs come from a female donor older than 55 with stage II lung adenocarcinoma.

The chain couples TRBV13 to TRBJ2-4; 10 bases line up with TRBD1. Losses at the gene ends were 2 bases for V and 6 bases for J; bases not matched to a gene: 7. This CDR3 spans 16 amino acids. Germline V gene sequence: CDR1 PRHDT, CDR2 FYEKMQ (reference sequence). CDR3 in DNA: TGTGCCAGCAGCTTATCGGGACAGGGGTATGGAAACATTCAGTACTTC. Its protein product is CASSLSGQGYGNIQYF.

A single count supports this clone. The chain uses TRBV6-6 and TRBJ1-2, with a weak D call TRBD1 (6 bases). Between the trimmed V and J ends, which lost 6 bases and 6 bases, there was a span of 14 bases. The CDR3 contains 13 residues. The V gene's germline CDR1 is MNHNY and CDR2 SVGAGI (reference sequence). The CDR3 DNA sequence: TGTGCCAGCAGACAGGGAAGTTATGATGGCTACACCTTC. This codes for CASRQGSYDGYTF.

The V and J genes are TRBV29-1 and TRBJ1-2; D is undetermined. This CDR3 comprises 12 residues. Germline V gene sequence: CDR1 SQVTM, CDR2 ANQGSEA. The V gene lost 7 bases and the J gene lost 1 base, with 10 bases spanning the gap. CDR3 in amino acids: CSAVHFNYGYTF. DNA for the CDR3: TGCAGCGCCGTACATTTTAACTATGGCTACACCTTC. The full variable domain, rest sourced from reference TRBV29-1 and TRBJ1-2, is SAVISQKPSRDICQRGTSLTIQCQVDSQVTMMFWYRQQPGQSLTLIATANQGSEATYESGFVIDKFPISRPNLTFSTLTVSNMSPEDSSIYLCSAVHFNYGYTFGSGTRLTVV.

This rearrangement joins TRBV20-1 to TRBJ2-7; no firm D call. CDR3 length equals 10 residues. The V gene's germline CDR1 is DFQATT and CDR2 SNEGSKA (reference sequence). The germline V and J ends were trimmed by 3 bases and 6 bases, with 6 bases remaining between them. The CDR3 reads CSASLGEQYF. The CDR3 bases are TGCAGTGCTAGTCTTGGCGAGCAGTACTTC.

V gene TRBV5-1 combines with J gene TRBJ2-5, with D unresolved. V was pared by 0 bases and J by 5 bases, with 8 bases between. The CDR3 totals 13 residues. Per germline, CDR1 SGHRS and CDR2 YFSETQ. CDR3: CASSLVGKETQYF. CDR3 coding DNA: TGCGCCAGCAGCTTGGTGGGGAAGGAGACCCAGTACTTC. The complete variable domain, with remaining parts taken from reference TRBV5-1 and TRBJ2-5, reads KAGVTQTPRYLIKTRGQQVTLSCSPISGHRSVSWYQQTPGQGLQFLFEYFSETQRNKGNFPGRFSGRQFSNSRSEMNVSTLELGDSALYLCASSLVGKETQYFGPGTRLLVL.

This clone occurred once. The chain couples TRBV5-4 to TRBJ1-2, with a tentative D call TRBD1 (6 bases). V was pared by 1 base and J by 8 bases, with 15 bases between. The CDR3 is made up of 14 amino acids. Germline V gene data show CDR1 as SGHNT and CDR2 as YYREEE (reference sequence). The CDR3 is CASSLPGAPGGYTF. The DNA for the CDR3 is TGTGCCAGCAGCTTGCCGGGGGCCCCAGGGGGCTACACCTTC.

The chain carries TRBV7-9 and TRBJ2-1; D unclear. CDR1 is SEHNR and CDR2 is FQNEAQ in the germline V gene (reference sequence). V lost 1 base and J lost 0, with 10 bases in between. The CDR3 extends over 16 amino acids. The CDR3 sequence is CASSLEGQYSYNEQFF. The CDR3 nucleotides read TGTGCCAGCAGCTTAGAAGGGCAGTACTCCTACAATGAGCAGTTCTTC. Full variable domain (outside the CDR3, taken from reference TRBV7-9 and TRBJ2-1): DTGVSQNPRHKITKRGQNVTFRCDPISEHNRLYWYRQTLGQGPEFLTYFQNEAQLEKSRLLSDRFSAERPKGSFSTLEIQRTEQGDSAMYLCASSLEGQYSYNEQFFGPGTRLTVL.

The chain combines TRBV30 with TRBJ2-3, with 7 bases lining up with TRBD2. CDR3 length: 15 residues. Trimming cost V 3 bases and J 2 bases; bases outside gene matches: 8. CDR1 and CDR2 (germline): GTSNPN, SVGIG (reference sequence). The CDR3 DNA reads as TGTGCCTGGAGCCGGTTGGGACTACTCACAGATACGCAGTATTTT. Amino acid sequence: CAWSRLGLLTDTQYF.

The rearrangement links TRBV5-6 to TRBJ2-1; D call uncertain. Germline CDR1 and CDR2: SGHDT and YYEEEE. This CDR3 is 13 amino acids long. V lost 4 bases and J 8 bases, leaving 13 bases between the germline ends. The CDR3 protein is CASSMWAVYEQFF. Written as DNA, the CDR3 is TGTGCCAGCAGCATGTGGGCGGTTTATGAGCAGTTCTTC.

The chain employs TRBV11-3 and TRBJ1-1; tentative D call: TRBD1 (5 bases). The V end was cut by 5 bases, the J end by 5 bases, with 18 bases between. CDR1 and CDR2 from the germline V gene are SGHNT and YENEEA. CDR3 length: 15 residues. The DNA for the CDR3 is TGTGCCAGCAGCCCTGGAGAGGGGACGGTTACTGAAGCTTTCTTT. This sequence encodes CASSPGEGTVTEAFF.

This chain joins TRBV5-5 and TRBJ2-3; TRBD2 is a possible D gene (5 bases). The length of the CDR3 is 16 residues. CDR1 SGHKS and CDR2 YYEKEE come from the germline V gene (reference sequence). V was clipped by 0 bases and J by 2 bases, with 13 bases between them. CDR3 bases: TGTGCCAGCAGCTTGGAGGCTAGCACGGCCACAGATACGCAGTATTTT. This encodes CASSLEASTATDTQYF.

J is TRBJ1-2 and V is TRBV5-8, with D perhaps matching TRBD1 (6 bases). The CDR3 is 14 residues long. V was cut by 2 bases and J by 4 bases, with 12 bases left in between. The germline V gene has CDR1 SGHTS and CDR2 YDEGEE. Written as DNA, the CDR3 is TGTGCCAGCAGCTTAGGGGGGCGCAGCTATGGCTACACCTTC. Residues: CASSLGGRSYGYTF.

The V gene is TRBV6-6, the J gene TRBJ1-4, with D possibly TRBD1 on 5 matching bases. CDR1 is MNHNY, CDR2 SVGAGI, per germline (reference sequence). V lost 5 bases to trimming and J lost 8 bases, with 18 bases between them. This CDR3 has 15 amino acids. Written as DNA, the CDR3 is TGTGCCAGCAGTCTGCCATTGCAGGGTGGGGAAAAACTGTTTTTT. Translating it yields CASSLPLQGGEKLFF.

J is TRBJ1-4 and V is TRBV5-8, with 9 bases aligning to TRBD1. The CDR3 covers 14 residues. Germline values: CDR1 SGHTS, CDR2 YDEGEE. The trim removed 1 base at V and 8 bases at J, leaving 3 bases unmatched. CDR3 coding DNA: TGTGCCAGCAGCTTGACAGGGGGCCTCGAAAAACTGTTTTTT. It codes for CASSLTGGLEKLFF.

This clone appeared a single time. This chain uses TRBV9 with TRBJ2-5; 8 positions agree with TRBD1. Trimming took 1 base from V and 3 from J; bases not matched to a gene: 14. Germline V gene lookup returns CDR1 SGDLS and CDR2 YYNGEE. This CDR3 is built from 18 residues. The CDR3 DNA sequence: TGTGCCAGCAGCGTAACTCAGGGGGCGATCGGGCAAAAAGAGACCCAGTACTTC. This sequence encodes CASSVTQGAIGQKETQYF.

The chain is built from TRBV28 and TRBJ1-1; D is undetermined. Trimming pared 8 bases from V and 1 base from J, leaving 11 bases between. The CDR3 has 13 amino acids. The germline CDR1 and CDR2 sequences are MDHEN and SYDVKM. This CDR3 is CASLTPTNTEAFF. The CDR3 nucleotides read TGTGCCAGCCTGACGCCTACGAACACTGAAGCTTTCTTT.

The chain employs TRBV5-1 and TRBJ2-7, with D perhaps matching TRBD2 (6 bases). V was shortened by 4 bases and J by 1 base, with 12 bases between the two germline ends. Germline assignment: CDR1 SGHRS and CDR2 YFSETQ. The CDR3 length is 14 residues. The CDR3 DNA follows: TGCGCCAGCAGCATAGGGACTTTTTCCTACGAGCAGTACTTC. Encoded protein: CASSIGTFSYEQYF.

The CDR3 sequence is CASSFGREAFF. DNA of the CDR3: TGTGCCAGCAGCTTTGGTCGGGAAGCTTTCTTT. The chain couples TRBV7-9 to TRBJ1-1; D call uncertain. The CDR3 has 11 residues. Germline CDR1 SEHNR, CDR2 FQNEAQ (reference sequence). V was cut by 3 bases and J by 8 bases, with 7 bases left in between.

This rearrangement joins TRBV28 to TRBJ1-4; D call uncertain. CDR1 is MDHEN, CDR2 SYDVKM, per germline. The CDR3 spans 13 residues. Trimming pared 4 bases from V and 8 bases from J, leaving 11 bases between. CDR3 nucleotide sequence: TGTGCCAGCAGTTCGCCCGCGGGAGAAAAACTGTTTTTT. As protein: CASSSPAGEKLFF.

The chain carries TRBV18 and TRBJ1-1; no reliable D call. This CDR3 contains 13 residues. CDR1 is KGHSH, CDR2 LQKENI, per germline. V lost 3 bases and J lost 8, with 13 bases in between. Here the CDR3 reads CASSPSRRAEAFF. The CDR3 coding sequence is TGTGCCAGCTCACCGAGCAGGCGAGCCGAAGCTTTCTTT.

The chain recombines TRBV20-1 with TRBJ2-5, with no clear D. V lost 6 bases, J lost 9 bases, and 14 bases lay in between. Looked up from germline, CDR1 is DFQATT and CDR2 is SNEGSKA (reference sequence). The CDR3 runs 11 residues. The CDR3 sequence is CSATGGSSQYF. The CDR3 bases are TGCAGTGCCACCGGTGGCAGTTCCCAGTACTTC.

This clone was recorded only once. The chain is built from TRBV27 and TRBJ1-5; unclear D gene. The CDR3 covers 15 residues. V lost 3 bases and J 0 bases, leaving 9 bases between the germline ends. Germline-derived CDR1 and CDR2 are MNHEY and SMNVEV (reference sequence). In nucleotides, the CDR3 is TGTGCCAGCAGTTTGCGAGGAATTAGCAATCAGCCCCAGCATTTT. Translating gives CASSLRGISNQPQHF.

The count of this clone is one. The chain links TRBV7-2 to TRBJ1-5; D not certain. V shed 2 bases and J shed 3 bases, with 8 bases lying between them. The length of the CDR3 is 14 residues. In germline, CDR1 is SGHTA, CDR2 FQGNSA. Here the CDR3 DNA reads TGTGCCAGCAGCTTAAGACGGTACAATCAGCCCCAGCATTTT. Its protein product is CASSLRRYNQPQHF.

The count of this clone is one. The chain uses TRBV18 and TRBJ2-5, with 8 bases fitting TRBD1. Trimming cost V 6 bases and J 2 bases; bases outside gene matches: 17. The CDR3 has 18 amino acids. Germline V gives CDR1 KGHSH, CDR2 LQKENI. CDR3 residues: CASSPLAGGAWGQETQYF. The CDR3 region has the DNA TGTGCCAGCTCCCCCCTTGCAGGGGGCGCGTGGGGTCAAGAGACCCAGTACTTC.